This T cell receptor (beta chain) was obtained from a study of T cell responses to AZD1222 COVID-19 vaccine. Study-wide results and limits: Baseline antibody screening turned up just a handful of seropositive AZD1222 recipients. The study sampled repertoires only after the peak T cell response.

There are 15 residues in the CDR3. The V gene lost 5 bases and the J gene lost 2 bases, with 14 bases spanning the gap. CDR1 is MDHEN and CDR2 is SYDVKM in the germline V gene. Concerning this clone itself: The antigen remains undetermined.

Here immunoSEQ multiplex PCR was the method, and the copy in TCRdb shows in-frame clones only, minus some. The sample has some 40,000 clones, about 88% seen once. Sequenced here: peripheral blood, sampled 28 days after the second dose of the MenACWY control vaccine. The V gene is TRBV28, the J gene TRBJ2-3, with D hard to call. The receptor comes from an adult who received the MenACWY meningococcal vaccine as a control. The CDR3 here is CASSTPRSNTDTQYF. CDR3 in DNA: TGTGCCAGCAGTACCCCCCGGTCCAACACAGATACGCAGTATTTT.